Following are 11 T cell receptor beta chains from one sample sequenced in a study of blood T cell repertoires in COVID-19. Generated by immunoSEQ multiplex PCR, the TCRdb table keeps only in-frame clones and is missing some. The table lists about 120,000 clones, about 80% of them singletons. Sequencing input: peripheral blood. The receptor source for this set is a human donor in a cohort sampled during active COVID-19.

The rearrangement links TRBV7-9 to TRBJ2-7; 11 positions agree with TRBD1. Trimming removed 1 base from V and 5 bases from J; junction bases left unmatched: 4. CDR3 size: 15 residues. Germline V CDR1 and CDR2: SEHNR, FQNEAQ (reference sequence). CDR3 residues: CASSLGTGGADEQYF. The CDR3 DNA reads TGTGCCAGCAGCTTAGGGACAGGGGGCGCGGACGAGCAGTACTTC.

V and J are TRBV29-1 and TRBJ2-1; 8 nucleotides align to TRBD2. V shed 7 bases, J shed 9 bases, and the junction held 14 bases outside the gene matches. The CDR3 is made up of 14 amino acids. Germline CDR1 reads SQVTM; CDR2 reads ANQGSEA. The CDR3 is CSAHPGTRRREQFF. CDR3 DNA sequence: TGCAGCGCCCACCCCGGGACTAGGAGGCGTGAGCAGTTCTTC.

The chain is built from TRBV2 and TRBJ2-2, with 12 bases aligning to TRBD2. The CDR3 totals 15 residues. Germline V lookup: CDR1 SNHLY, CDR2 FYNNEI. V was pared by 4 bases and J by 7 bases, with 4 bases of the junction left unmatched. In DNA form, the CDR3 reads TGTGCCAGCAGTGCACTAGCGGGGGGCGGCGGGGAGCTGTTTTTT. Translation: CASSALAGGGGELFF.

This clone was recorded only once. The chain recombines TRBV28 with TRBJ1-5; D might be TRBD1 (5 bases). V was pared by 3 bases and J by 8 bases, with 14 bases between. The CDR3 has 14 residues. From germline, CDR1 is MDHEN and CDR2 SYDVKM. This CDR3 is CASSLGGRGEPQHF. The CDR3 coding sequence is TGTGCCAGCAGTTTGGGAGGGAGGGGTGAGCCCCAGCATTTT.

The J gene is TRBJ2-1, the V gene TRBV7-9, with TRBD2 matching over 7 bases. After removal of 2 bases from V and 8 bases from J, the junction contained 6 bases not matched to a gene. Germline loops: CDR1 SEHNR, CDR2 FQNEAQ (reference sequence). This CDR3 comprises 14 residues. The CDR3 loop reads CASSLSGAWDEQFF. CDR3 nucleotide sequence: TGTGCCAGCAGCTTAAGCGGGGCATGGGATGAGCAGTTCTTC.

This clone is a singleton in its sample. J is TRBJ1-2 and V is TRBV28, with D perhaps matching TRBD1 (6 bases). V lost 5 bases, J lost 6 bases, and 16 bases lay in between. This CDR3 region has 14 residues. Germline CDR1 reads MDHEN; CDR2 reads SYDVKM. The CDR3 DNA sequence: TGTGCCAGCAGTCCCAACAGGGCGAGGGATGGCTACACCTTC. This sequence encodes CASSPNRARDGYTF.

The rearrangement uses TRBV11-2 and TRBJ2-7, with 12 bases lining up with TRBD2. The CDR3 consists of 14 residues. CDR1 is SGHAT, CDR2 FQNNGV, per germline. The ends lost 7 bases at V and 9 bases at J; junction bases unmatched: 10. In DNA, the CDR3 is TGTGCCAGCACCCTTCGACTAGCGGGAGAGGGGCAGTACTTC. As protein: CASTLRLAGEGQYF.

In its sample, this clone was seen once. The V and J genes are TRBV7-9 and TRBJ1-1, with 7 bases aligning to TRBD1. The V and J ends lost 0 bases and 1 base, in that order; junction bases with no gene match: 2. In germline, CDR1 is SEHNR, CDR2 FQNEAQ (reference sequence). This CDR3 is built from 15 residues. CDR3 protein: CASSLAGQQNTEAFF. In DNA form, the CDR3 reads TGTGCCAGCAGCTTAGCGGGACAGCAGAACACTGAAGCTTTCTTT. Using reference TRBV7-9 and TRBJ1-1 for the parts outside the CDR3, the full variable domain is DTGVSQNPRHKITKRGQNVTFRCDPISEHNRLYWYRQTLGQGPEFLTYFQNEAQLEKSRLLSDRFSAERPKGSFSTLEIQRTEQGDSAMYLCASSLAGQQNTEAFFGQGTRLTVV.

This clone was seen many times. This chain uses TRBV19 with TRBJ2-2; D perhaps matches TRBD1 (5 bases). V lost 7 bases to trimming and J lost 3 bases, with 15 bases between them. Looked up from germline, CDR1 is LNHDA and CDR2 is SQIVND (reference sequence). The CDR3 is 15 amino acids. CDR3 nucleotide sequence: TGTGCCAGTACTCAGCAGGGAAGGGACACCGGGGAGCTGTTTTTT. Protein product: CASTQQGRDTGELFF.

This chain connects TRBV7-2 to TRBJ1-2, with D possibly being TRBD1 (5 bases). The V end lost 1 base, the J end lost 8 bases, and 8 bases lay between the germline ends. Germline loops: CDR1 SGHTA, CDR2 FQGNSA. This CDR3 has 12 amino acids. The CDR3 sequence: CASSLEGYGYTF. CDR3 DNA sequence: TGTGCCAGCAGCTTAGAGGGGTACGGCTACACCTTC.

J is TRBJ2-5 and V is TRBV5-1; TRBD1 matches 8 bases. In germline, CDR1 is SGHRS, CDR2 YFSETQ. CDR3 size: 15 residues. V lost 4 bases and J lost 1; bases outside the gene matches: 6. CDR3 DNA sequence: TGCGCCAGCAGCCGAGGGACAGGTGGCCAAGAGACCCAGTACTTC. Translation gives CASSRGTGGQETQYF.